This TCR beta chain was found in a study of T cell responses to AZD1222 COVID-19 vaccine (dated by TCRdb to the early 2020s). Study-wide context: TCR sequencing covered roughly 230 trial participants: 200 to 220 given two doses of AZD1222 and 26 given two doses of MenACWY control vaccine. Enrollment into the trials was organized by age into subgroups of 18-55, 56-69 and 70-plus years, and those subgroups contained approximately 150, 30 and 60 TCR-sequenced participants, respectively. The investigation overall reported the following: Conclusions about previously exposed vaccinees were limited because only six AZD1222 recipients were SARS-CoV-2 seropositive at baseline. Participants were mostly white British, with more females than males. The authors suggested clonal diversity may have been underestimated. After two AZD1222 doses, both the breadth and the depth of spike-specific TCRs were significantly higher than at day 0 and than in MenACWY recipients. CD4 TCRs associated with the vaccine covered the entire spike protein, and the dominant responses were in regions 160-218 and 743-854. In the small 56-69-year group, the increase in depth fell short of significance, most likely because of low power. Reportedly, close to half of the unique spike-specific TCRs recognized epitopes lying outside the regions that are mutated in the B.1.351 and B.1.1.7 variants. No day 14 peak-response samples were available, so repertoires were characterized only after the peak T cell response.

Sample time point, as interpreted from the label and publication: baseline before first vaccination. The intended sense of this specimen's treatment or condition label: meningococcal conjugate vaccine given as trial control. Vaccinee samples were obtained from the UK trials COV001 and COV002, which included a single-blind randomized controlled phase 2/3 trial of AZD1222 (ChAdOx1 nCoV-19) in healthy adults. Trial participant PBMC samples were collected at day 0 and day 28 after the second dose for TCRbeta chain sequencing. Ends trimmed: V by 2 bases, J by 5 bases; bases unmatched to a gene: 8. Counted from cysteine to phenylalanine, this CDR3 has 15 amino acids. The kept DNA is CDR3 alone, 45 bases in frame from the first base. CDR1 and CDR2 are drawn from the germline V gene: ENHRY, SYGVKD. The CDR3 regions of human TCRbeta chains were analyzed by immunosequencing. The published analysis was carried out like this. Repertoire TCRs were checked for matches against a reference library of SARS-CoV-2-specific TCRs that had been generated using the MIRA antigen-specificity platform. Breadth meant the fraction of unique TCRs that were SARS-CoV-2-associated, whereas depth meant the fraction of total T cells that were SARS-CoV-2-associated. Using the MIRA data, each spike-specific TCR was assigned both to the spike region to which the TCR was reactive and to a CD4 or CD8 class. Log10-transformed breadth and depth values were compared by one-way ANOVA with Sidak's multiple comparisons tests. TCRdb limited this immuneACCESS table to in-frame rearrangements with V and J called. A share of clones is missing; checked studies link under half to unresolved V genes, and the rest is unexplained. V, J and clone size reflect that table, while D and trimming were determined from the DNA. Recorded for this sample are around 160,000 clones; around 83% of them occurred a single time. Less than 5% of the sample is taken by the ten largest.

A note on this clone: Its antigen specificity is not known. No base qualities exist here, and no much larger clone lies one base off it.

The sample here was peripheral blood, taken on day 0 of MenACWY control vaccination. The chain links TRBV10-3 with TRBJ2-7; 8 junctional bases match TRBD2. The sequence was collected from an adult in good health. The sequenced DNA is TGTGCCATCAGTGAGGGGACAAGGCGGGGGGACGAGCAGTACTTC. Its protein is CAISEGTRRGDEQYF.